The rows below give T cell receptor beta chains drawn from one sample of a study of identical twins. TCRdb independently ran MiXCR on the 5' RACE reads; one entry per CDR3 protein. The sample yields 450,000 or so distinct CDR3 sequences, approximately 17% seen once. The material sequenced was naive T cells sorted from blood. These receptors originate from a man aged 50 to 59 in good health. Each CDR3 is given with its conserved first and last residue. The D gene is left open where the match is weak. Rows may omit the clone size; those that give it use once, few, many or a size class.

.	13	TRBV7-3	TRBJ1-1	TRBD1	TGTGCCAGCAGAGTCTCCGGGACAGGGGAAGCTTTCTTT	CASRVSGTGEAFF
.	15	TRBV6-4	TRBJ2-2	TRBD2	TGTGCCAGCAGTGAGACTAGCGGGTTCACCGGGGAGCTGTTTTTT	CASSETSGFTGELFF
many	14	TRBV25-1	TRBJ1-6	TRBD1	TGTGCCAGCAGTATACAGGGGGCAGGCTCACCCCTCCACTTT	CASSIQGAGSPLHF
many	16	TRBV18	TRBJ1-1	.	TGTGCCAGCTCACTACTTTCGTGGGGAATGAACACTGAAGCTTTCTTT	CASSLLSWGMNTEAFF
many	16	TRBV7-2	TRBJ1-5	.	TGTGCCAGCAGCTTAGTCGAGGGAGGGGTGGGTCAGCCCCAGCATTTT	CASSLVEGGVGQPQHF
.	16	TRBV20-1	TRBJ2-3	.	TGCAGTGCTAGAGATGGTAACGGAGTAGGGACAGATACGCAGTATTTT	CSARDGNGVGTDTQYF
few	9	TRBV24-1	TRBJ2-5	.	TGTGGCGTACAAGAGACCCAGTACTTC	CGVQETQYF
few	12	TRBV11-2	TRBJ2-1	.	TGTGCCAGCAGCCCCGCCCTTACTGTGCAGTTCTTC	CASSPALTVQFF
.	15	TRBV4-3	TRBJ1-4	TRBD1	TGCGCCAGCAGCCAAGGAGACAGGGAGGGCGAAAAACTGTTTTTT	CASSQGDREGEKLFF
many	14	TRBV28	TRBJ1-1	TRBD1	TGTGCCAGCAGTTCCACCCCAGGGGGCACTGAAGCTTTCTTT	CASSSTPGGTEAFF